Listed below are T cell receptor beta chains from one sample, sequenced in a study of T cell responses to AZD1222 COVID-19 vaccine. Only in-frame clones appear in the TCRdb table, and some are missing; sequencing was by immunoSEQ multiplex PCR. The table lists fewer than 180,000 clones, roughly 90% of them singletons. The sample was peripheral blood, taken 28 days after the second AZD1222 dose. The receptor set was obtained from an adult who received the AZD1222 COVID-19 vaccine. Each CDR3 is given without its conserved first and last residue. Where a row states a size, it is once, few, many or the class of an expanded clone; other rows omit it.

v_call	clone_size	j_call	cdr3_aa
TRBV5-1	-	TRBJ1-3	ASSSFGSSSGNTIY
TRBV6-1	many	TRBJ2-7	ASSEEGGRLAGAYEQY
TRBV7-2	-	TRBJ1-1	ASSLDGTPTEAF
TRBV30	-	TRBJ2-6	AWSAGANVLT
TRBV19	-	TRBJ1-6	ASSNRDGYNSPLH
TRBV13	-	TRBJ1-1	ASSLASLDIWYKPEAF
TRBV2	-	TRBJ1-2	ASSVRNNGYT
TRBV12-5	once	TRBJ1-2	ASGIDVGNYT
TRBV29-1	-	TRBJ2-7	SVQVSMGTYEQY
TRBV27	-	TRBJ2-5	ASGGGLALPETQY
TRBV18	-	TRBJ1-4	ASSPRQGSTNEKLF
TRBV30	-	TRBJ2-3	ACRRGGTDTQY
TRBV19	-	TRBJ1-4	ASSTGPSVEKLF
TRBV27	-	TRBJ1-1	ASSWTDKNTEAF
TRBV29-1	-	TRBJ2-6	SALGSGANVLT
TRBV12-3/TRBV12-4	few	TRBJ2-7	ASSLDRYEQY
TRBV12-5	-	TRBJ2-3	ASGEGLGADTQY
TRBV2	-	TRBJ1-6	ASSAGPAGTLH
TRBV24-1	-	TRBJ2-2	ATSDLRRTRTSGNTGELF
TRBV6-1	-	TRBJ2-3	ASSERRAQY
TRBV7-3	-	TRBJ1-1	ASRPIINTEAF
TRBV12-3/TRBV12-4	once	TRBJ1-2	ASSMAGDGYT
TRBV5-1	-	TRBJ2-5	ASSPRGQGLQETQY
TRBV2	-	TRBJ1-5	ALGGQEGQPQH
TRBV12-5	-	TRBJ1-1	ASGLSEGSGFSTEAF
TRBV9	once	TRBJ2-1	ASSVVPLRLAGETNEQF
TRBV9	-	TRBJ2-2	ASSVDDRVAGELF
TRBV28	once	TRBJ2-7	ASRLRVGGGEQY
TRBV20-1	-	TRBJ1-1	SAQTEAF
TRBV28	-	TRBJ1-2	ASSLPRVYGYT
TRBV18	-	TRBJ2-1	ASSLDRVEQF
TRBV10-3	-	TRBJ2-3	AISEWGSGSTDTQY
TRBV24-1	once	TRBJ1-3	AISTAGNTIY
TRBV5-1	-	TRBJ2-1	ASSLLAGYNEQF
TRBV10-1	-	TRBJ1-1	ARGRRVNTEAF
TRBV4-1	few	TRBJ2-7	ASSQGWGQGAWQY
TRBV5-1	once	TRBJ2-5	ASSLSGTSETQY
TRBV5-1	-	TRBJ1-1	ASSLEGYVEAF
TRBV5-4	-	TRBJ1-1	ASSLGQYSGHNTEAF
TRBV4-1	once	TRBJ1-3	ASSPLEGNTIY
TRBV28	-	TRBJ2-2	ASSLVGLAGSAGELF
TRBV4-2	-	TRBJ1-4	ASSQPGQGYEKLF
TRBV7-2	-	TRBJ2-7	ASSLEKGYEQY
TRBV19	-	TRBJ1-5	ASTYHGRGNHQPQH
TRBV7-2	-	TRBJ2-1	ASSLDGLAGGPGDEQF
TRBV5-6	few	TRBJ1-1	ASTQRLNTEAF
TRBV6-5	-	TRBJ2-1	ASSSMVSGGNEQF
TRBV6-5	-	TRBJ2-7	ASSLDRAPYEQY
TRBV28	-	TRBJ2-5	ASSLRREVRETQY
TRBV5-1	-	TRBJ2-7	ASSPGASHIRYEQY
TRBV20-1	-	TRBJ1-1	SAPQGPEAF
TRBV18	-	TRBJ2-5	ASSLNGGSQETQY
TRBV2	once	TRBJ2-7	ASSEGLNEQY
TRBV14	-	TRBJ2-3	ASSQVEAPPQY
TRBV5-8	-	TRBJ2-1	ASSAGTGSI